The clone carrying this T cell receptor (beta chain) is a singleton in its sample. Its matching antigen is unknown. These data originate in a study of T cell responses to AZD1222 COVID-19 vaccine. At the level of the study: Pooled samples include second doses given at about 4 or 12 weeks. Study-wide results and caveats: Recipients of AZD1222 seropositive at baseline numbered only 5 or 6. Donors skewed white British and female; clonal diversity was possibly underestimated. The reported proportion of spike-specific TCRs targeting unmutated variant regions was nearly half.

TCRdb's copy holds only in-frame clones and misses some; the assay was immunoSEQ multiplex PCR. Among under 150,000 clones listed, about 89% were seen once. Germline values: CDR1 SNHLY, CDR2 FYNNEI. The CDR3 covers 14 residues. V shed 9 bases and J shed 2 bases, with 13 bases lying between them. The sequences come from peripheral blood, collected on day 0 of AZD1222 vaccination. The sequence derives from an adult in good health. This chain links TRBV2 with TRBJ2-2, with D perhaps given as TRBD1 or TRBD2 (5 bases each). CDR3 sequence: CARSGTENTGELFF. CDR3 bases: TGTGCCAGGTCGGGGACGGAAAACACCGGGGAGCTGTTTTTT.